This T cell receptor beta chain was documented in a study of T cells in Graves' hyperthyroidism and ophthalmopathy. Overall study: Before treatment of any kind, peripheral blood was taken at initial diagnosis.

Looked up from germline, CDR1 is SGDLS and CDR2 is YYNGEE. V shed 0 bases and J shed 3 bases, with 12 bases lying between them. CDR3 length: 15 amino acids. Exclusion criteria comprised uncontrolled infection, other autoimmune disease, pregnancy or lactation. The source material, RNA transcripts, was used to amplify TCR beta CDR3 regions. HTBI primers were the set used in a first-round RT-PCR of the TCR CDR3. From the multiplex PCR reads, TCRdb called clonotypes with MiXCR, one entry per CDR3 protein. The sample has fewer than 900,000 distinct CDR3 sequences; 15% to 20% are singletons. This TCR was recovered from a man aged 18-30 years with Graves' hyperthyroidism. The V gene is TRBV9, the J gene TRBJ1-1, with D uncertain. Sequenced input: blood. CDR3 amino acids: CASSVGLGPDTEAFF. Written as DNA, the CDR3 is TGTGCCAGCAGCGTAGGGCTAGGGCCCGACACTGAAGCTTTCTTT.